A single TCR beta chain is shown here with its context. V gave up 6 bases and J gave up 6 bases; unmatched junction bases: 6. This CDR3 region has 14 residues. Germline-derived CDR1 and CDR2 are KGHSH and LQKENI. In TCRdb, the 5' RACE reads were re-called with MiXCR into one record per CDR3 protein. This sample has around 300,000 distinct CDR3 sequences, with 10% to 15% found just once. The data stem from a study of T cells after yellow fever vaccination. The chain couples TRBV18 to TRBJ2-1; 9 nucleotides agree with TRBD2. The receptor was derived from a man aged 25 to 40 who received the YFV17D yellow fever vaccine. The specimen was CD4+ T cells sorted from PBMCs, collected 45 days after the yellow fever booster vaccination. Here the CDR3 reads CASSRLAVGNEQFF. Here the CDR3 DNA reads TGTGCCAGCTCCAGACTAGCGGTCGGCAATGAGCAGTTCTTC.